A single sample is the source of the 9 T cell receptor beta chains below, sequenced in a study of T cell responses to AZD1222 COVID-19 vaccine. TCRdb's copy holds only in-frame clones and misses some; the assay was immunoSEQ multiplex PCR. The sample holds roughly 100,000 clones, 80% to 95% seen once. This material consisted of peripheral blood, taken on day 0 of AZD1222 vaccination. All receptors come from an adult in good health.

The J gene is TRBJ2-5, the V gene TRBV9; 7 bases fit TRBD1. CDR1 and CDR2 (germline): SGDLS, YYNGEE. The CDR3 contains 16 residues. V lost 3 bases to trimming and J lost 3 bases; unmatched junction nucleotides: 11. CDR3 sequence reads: CASSESRAGGEETQYF. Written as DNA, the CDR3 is TGTGCCAGCAGCGAGTCCCGGGCAGGGGGTGAAGAGACCCAGTACTTC.

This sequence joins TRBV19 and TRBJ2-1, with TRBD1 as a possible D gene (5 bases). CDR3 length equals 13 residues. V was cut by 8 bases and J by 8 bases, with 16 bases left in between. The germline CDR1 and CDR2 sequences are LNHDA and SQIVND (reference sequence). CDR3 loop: CASQWRPRDEQFF. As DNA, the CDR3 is TGTGCCAGTCAGTGGCGACCCAGGGATGAGCAGTTCTTC.

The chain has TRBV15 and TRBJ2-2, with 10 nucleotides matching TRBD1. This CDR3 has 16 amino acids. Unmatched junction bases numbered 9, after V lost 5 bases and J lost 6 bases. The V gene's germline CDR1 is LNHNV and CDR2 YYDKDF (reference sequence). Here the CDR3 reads CATSQVGQGMPGELFF. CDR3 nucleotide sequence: TGTGCCACCAGCCAGGTGGGACAGGGGATGCCCGGGGAGCTGTTTTTT.

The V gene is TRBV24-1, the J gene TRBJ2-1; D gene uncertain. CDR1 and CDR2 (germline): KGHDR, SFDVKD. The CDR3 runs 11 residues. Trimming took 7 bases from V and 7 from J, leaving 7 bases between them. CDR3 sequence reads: CATSVMNEQFF. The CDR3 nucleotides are TGTGCCACCAGCGTCATGAATGAGCAGTTCTTC.

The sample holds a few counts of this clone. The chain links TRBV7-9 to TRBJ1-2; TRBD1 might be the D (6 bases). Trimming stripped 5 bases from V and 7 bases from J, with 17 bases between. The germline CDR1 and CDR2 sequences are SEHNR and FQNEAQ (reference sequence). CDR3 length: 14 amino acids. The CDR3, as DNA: TGTGCCAGCAGCCACCGGACAGTGGTTAGTGGCTACACCTTC. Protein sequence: CASSHRTVVSGYTF.

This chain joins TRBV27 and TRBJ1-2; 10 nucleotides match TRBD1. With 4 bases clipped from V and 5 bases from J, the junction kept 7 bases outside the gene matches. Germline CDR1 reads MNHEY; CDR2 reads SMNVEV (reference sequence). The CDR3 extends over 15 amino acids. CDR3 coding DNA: TGTGCCAGCAGTTCCCCGGGACAGGGGAGGTATGGCTACACCTTC. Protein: CASSSPGQGRYGYTF.

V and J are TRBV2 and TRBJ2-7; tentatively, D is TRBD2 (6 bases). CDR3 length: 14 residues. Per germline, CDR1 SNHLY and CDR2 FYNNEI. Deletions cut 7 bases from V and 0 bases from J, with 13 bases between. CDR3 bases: TGTGCCAGCACCACGCGGGACGGCTCCTACGAGCAGTACTTC. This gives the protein CASTTRDGSYEQYF. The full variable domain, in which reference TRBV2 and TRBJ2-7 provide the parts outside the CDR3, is EPEVTQTPSHQVTQMGQEVILRCVPISNHLYFYWYRQILGQKVEFLVSFYNNEISEKSEIFDDQFSVERPDGSNFTLKIRSTKLEDSAMYFCASTTRDGSYEQYFGPGTRLTVT.

The CDR3 loop is CASSITAHSNQPQHF. DNA of the CDR3: TGTGCCAGTAGTATAACAGCTCATAGCAATCAGCCCCAGCATTTT. The chain links TRBV19 to TRBJ1-5, with D hard to call. The CDR3 is 15 residues long. Trimming shortened V by 2 bases and J by 0 bases, and 8 bases separated the two germline ends. Germline V CDR1 and CDR2: LNHDA, SQIVND (reference sequence). Full variable domain (missing parts from reference TRBV19 and TRBJ1-5): DGGITQSPKYLFRKEGQNVTLSCEQNLNHDAMYWYRQDPGQGLRLIYYSQIVNDFQKGDIAEGYSVSREKKESFPLTVTSAQKNPTAFYLCASSITAHSNQPQHFGDGTRLSIL.

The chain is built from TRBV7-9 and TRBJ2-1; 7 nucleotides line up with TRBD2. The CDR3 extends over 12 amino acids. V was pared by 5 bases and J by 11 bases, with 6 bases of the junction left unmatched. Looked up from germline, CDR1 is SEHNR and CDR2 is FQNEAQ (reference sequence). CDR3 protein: CASSRGEGQQFF. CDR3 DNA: TGTGCCAGCAGCCGGGGGGAGGGACAGCAGTTCTTC.